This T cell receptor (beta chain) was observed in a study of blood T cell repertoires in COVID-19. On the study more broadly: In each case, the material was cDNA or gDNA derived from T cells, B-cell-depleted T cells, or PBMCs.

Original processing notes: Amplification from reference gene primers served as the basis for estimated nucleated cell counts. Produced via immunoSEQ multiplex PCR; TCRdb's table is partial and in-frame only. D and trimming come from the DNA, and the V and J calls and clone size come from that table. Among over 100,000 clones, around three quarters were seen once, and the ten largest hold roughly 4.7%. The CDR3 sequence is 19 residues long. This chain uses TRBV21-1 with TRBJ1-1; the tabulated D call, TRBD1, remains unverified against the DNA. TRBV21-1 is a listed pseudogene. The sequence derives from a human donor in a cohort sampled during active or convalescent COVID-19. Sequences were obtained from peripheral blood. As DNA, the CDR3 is TGTGCCAGCAGCAAAGTCCCCCCCGAGGGGGCTGTCATGAACACTGAAGCTTTCTTT. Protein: CASSKVPPEGAVMNTEAFF.